The following is a T cell receptor (beta chain) sequence with its context. Its antigen is still unknown. Base quality data are lacking; no much larger clone is found one base away. This entry comes from a study of T cell responses to AZD1222 COVID-19 vaccine (dated by TCRdb to the early 2020s). For context, the study as a whole: Because spike-specific TCR depth and breadth did not differ between the two schedules, AZD1222 recipients who got a second dose at roughly 4 weeks were pooled with those who got a second dose at roughly 12 weeks. Trial participants were enrolled by age into 18-55, 56-69 and 70-plus year subgroups, with roughly 160, 29 and 62 TCR-sequenced participants respectively. A total of approximately 240 trial participants underwent TCR sequencing, of whom some 200 had received two doses of AZD1222 and 26 had received two doses of the MenACWY control vaccine.

Broad study findings and their caveats: A significant rise in spike-specific TCR breadth and depth was observed after two AZD1222 doses relative to day 0 and relative to MenACWY recipients. Conclusions about previously exposed vaccinees were limited because only six AZD1222 recipients were SARS-CoV-2 seropositive at baseline. The 56-69-year group was small, and its depth increase did not reach significance, likely because of low power. Most participants were white British and females outnumbered males, and the authors suggested that clonal diversity may have been underestimated. The vaccine-associated CD4 TCRs covered the entire spike protein, and the dominant responses fell in regions 160-218 and 743-854. Reportedly, close to half of the unique spike-specific TCRs recognized epitopes lying outside the regions that are mutated in the B.1.351 and B.1.1.7 variants. Because no day 14 peak-response samples were available, repertoires were characterized only after the peak T cell response.

The CDR3 regions of human TCRbeta chains were analyzed by immunosequencing. Processing in the source paper ran as follows. Repertoire TCRs were checked for matches against a reference library of SARS-CoV-2-specific TCRs that had been generated using the MIRA antigen-specificity platform. Breadth was defined as the fraction of unique TCRs that were SARS-CoV-2-associated. Depth was defined as the fraction of total T cells that were SARS-CoV-2-associated. Using the MIRA data, every spike-specific TCR was mapped to the spike region that the TCR reacted to and assigned to either a CD4 or a CD8 class. Log10-transformed breadth and depth values were compared by one-way ANOVA with Sidak's multiple comparisons tests. The clones in this table, taken by TCRdb from immuneACCESS, are in-frame only. Not every clone is retained; where verified, under half of the shortfall comes from an unresolved V gene, and the cause of the rest is unknown. V, J and clone size derive from that table, while D and trimming were established from the DNA sequence. In this sample the table shows about 110,000 clones, about four fifths of which occur a single time. The biggest ten clones account for roughly 4.5% of the sample.

The sample's time point label is to be understood as: baseline before first vaccination. Vaccinee samples were obtained from the UK trials COV001 and COV002, which included a single-blind randomized controlled phase 2/3 trial of AZD1222 (ChAdOx1 nCoV-19) in healthy adults. Trial participant PBMC samples were collected at day 0 and day 28 after the second dose for TCRbeta chain sequencing. Taken from the germline V gene (reference sequence), the CDR1 and CDR2 loops are LGHDT and YNNKEL. There are 15 amino acids in the CDR3, from cysteine to phenylalanine inclusive. Of all the DNA, just the CDR3 is kept, 45 bases in frame from base 1. V gives up 4 bases and J gives up 0 bases, and the segment between their germline ends measures 9 bases.

This TCR was sampled from an adult in good health. The V gene is TRBV3-1 (or the pseudogene TRBV3-2) and the J gene is TRBJ1-4, with the D gene call left open. Specimen: peripheral blood, collected on day 0 of AZD1222 vaccination. The bases read TGTGCCAGCAGCCCCGTCGGTGCAACTAATGAAAAACTGTTTTTT. Its protein is CASSPVGATNEKLFF.